A single sample gave rise to the 26 T cell receptor beta chains below, sequenced in a study of blood T cell repertoires in COVID-19 (dated by TCRdb to about 2020). Libraries were made using the immunoSEQ multiplex PCR assay. TCRdb carries this immuneACCESS record with in-frame sequences only. Its versions omit some clonotypes, under half of them owing to an unresolved V gene in the studies checked, with the rest unexplained. This sample gives a few hundred thousand clones in total; about 90% of them show up just once. The ten largest clones take up approximately 3.1% of the sample. Material for sequencing was PBMCs or T cells enriched from blood (not recorded which). These receptors were obtained from a woman in her twenties or thirties who had recovered from COVID-19.

This chain links TRBV6-5 with TRBJ1-5; D remains unclear. The length of the CDR3 is 14 residues. Germline lookup yields CDR1 MNHEY and CDR2 SVGAGI. Between the trimmed V and J ends, which lost 0 bases and 4 bases, there was a span of 7 bases. The CDR3 loop is CASSYSSFNQPQHF. DNA for the CDR3: TGTGCCAGCAGTTACTCTTCCTTTAATCAGCCCCAGCATTTT.

The rearrangement uses TRBV27 and TRBJ2-7; D perhaps matches TRBD2 (5 bases). CDR1 and CDR2 (germline): MNHEY, SMNVEV (reference sequence). The CDR3 consists of 12 residues. The germline V and J ends were trimmed by 3 bases and 6 bases, with 9 bases remaining between them. CDR3 in amino acids: CASSFIEGEQYF. For the CDR3, the DNA is TGTGCCAGCAGTTTTATTGAGGGCGAGCAGTACTTC.

This sequence joins TRBV27 and TRBJ1-1, with D perhaps matching TRBD1 (6 bases). The CDR3 length is 15 residues. Germline V gene sequence: CDR1 MNHEY, CDR2 SMNVEV (reference sequence). Trimming cost V 5 bases and J 5 bases, with 18 bases left between them. This CDR3 reads CASSPLPTGPTEAFF. CDR3 DNA: TGTGCCAGCAGTCCCCTTCCGACAGGACCGACTGAAGCTTTCTTT.

V and J are TRBV7-9 and TRBJ2-7; TRBD2 matches at 11 bases. The V gene's germline CDR1 is SEHNR and CDR2 FQNEAQ (reference sequence). This CDR3 region has 16 residues. J gave up 4 bases and V 2 bases, and 7 bases lay outside the gene matches. The CDR3 DNA reads as TGTGCCAGCAGCTTATCCCCGGGACTAGCGGTATACGAGCAGTACTTC. Amino acids: CASSLSPGLAVYEQYF.

J is TRBJ1-1 and V is TRBV12-3 or TRBV12-4; possibly TRBD1 for D (5 bases). This CDR3 is 13 amino acids long. Trimming took off 5 bases at V and 1 base at J, with 8 bases between the two ends. The CDR3 DNA is TGTGCCAGCAGTAGGGGTGGGAACACTGAAGCTTTCTTT. It encodes CASSRGGNTEAFF.

The chain couples TRBV27 to TRBJ1-1, with D unresolved. The germline V gene encodes CDR1 MNHEY and CDR2 SMNVEV (reference sequence). Trimming shortened V by 0 bases and J by 1 base, and 9 bases separated the two germline ends. The CDR3 extends over 15 amino acids. The CDR3 loop reads CASSLSRAANTEAFF. For the CDR3, the DNA is TGTGCCAGCAGTTTATCGAGGGCAGCGAACACTGAAGCTTTCTTT.

This clone appeared a few times. V and J are TRBV19 and TRBJ1-1; D is unclear. V lost 5 bases and J 1 base, leaving 14 bases between the germline ends. The CDR3 runs to 15 residues. CDR1 and CDR2 from the germline V gene are LNHDA and SQIVND (reference sequence). The CDR3 loop is CASSPNRPGNTEAFF. In nucleotides, the CDR3 is TGTGCCAGTAGTCCAAACCGCCCCGGGAACACTGAAGCTTTCTTT.

This clone occurred once. The genes are TRBV2 and TRBJ1-2; D call uncertain. CDR3 length: 12 amino acids. Germline CDR1 SNHLY, CDR2 FYNNEI. V shed 7 bases and J shed 8 bases, with 14 bases lying between them. The DNA for the CDR3 is TGTGCCAGCAACTCAAATACCGAAGGCTACACCTTC. Its protein is CASNSNTEGYTF.

This clone was observed a few times. The rearrangement links TRBV30 to TRBJ1-2; TRBD1 matches at 9 bases. The CDR3 totals 13 residues. V lost 2 bases, J lost 4 bases, and 2 bases stayed unmatched. The V gene's germline CDR1 is GTSNPN and CDR2 SVGIG (reference sequence). The CDR3 is CAWSRQGGYGYTF. The CDR3 DNA follows: TGTGCCTGGAGTCGACAGGGGGGCTATGGCTACACCTTC.

The J gene is TRBJ1-1, the V gene TRBV5-4; a weak D match, TRBD1 (6 bases). The V gene's germline CDR1 is SGHNT and CDR2 YYREEE (reference sequence). Deletions cut 4 bases from V and 7 bases from J, with 14 bases between. The CDR3 runs 13 residues. The CDR3 DNA reads as TGTGCCAGCAGCCCTACAGGGAGGGTTGAAGCTTTCTTT. Its protein product is CASSPTGRVEAFF.

This rearrangement joins TRBV30 to TRBJ1-2; 7 nucleotides line up with TRBD1. In germline, CDR1 is GTSNPN, CDR2 SVGIG (reference sequence). J lost 3 bases, V lost 4 bases, and 5 bases had no gene match. The CDR3 has 13 residues. The CDR3 loop is CAWTPGTDYGYTF. CDR3 nucleotides: TGTGCCTGGACACCCGGGACAGACTATGGCTACACCTTC.

V usage is TRBV25-1 and J usage is TRBJ2-1; 9 nucleotides agree with TRBD2. From germline, CDR1 is MGHDK and CDR2 SYGVNS. This CDR3 is built from 16 residues. Losses at the gene ends were 3 bases for V and 1 base for J; bases not matched to a gene: 4. The CDR3 here is CASSDSGSISYNEQFF. The CDR3 DNA is TGTGCCAGCAGTGATAGCGGGAGTATATCCTACAATGAGCAGTTCTTC.

This clone was counted only a few times. The CDR3 sequence is CASSLDRTENNSPLHF. As DNA, the CDR3 is TGCGCCAGCAGCTTGGATAGGACTGAGAATAATTCACCCCTCCACTTT. The chain recombines TRBV5-1 with TRBJ1-6; D is undetermined. The V end was cut by 0 bases, the J end by 5 bases, with 12 bases between. The CDR3 runs to 16 residues. Germline loops: CDR1 SGHRS, CDR2 YFSETQ.

As to this clone: This sample also contains other DNA sequences that code for the same CDR3. The genes are TRBV5-4 and TRBJ2-2; TRBD2 matches at 11 bases. Germline V gives CDR1 SGHNT, CDR2 YYREEE (reference sequence). The trim removed 4 bases at V and 1 base at J, leaving 3 bases unmatched. The CDR3 length is 16 residues. CDR3 protein: CASSTGLAGNTGELFF. The CDR3 region has the DNA TGTGCCAGCAGCACAGGACTAGCGGGGAACACCGGGGAGCTGTTTTTT.

The chain links TRBV6-5 to TRBJ2-3; TRBD1 aligns across 10 bases. The germline CDR1 and CDR2 sequences are MNHEY and SVGAGI. The CDR3 extends over 15 amino acids. V gave up 4 bases and J gave up 4 bases; unmatched junction bases: 5. CDR3: CASSSGTGVADTQYF. The CDR3 region has the DNA TGTGCCAGCAGTTCCGGGACAGGGGTGGCAGATACGCAGTATTTT.

The V call is TRBV2, the J call TRBJ2-1; 15 bases fit TRBD2. CDR3 length equals 16 residues. Looked up from germline, CDR1 is SNHLY and CDR2 is FYNNEI. V dropped 7 bases and J dropped 4; count of bases not matched to a gene: 5. CDR3 coding DNA: TGTGCCAGCACCGGACTAGCGGGGGGGCGTTACAATGAGCAGTTCTTC. Amino acid sequence: CASTGLAGGRYNEQFF.

This rearrangement joins TRBV13 to TRBJ2-7; tentative D call: TRBD2 (6 bases). There are 16 residues in the CDR3. The V end lost 5 bases, the J end lost 2 bases, and 19 bases lay between the germline ends. Germline V gene lookup returns CDR1 PRHDT and CDR2 FYEKMQ (reference sequence). In DNA, the CDR3 is TGTGCCAGCAGCGGCGTAAGCAGGGACTCTCCCTACGAGCAGTACTTC. It specifies CASSGVSRDSPYEQYF.

The chain combines TRBV3-1 (or the pseudogene TRBV3-2) with TRBJ2-3, with no clear D. Trimming removed 0 bases from V and 4 bases from J, with 14 bases in between. The CDR3 contains 16 residues. CDR1 LGHDT and CDR2 YNNKEL come from the germline V gene (reference sequence). CDR3 protein: CASSQERNSRADTQYF. In DNA, the CDR3 is TGTGCCAGCAGCCAAGAGCGGAATAGCCGCGCAGATACGCAGTATTTT.

The chain couples TRBV5-4 to TRBJ1-1; 7 positions match TRBD1. V gave up 2 bases and J gave up 0 bases; unmatched junction bases: 7. The CDR3 covers 16 residues. Germline V lookup: CDR1 SGHNT, CDR2 YYREEE (reference sequence). CDR3 region: CASSLGDRVMNTEAFF. DNA for the CDR3: TGTGCCAGCAGCTTAGGAGACAGGGTTATGAACACTGAAGCTTTCTTT.

The chain links TRBV7-2 to TRBJ2-1; 15 bases match TRBD2. Germline loops: CDR1 SGHTA, CDR2 FQGNSA. V shed 3 bases and J 7 bases; nucleotides not matched to a gene: 1. This CDR3 contains 15 residues. The CDR3 DNA reads as TGTGCCAGCAGCTTCGGACTAGCGGGAGGGAATGAGCAGTTCTTC. This encodes CASSFGLAGGNEQFF.

CDR3 residues: CASSNDRDTQYF. The CDR3 DNA is TGTGCCAGCAGCAACGACAGAGATACGCAGTATTTT. The chain recombines TRBV7-3 with TRBJ2-3, with D maybe TRBD1 (5 bases). The CDR3 runs 12 residues. The germline V gene has CDR1 SGHTA and CDR2 FQGTGA. The V and J ends lost 5 bases and 5 bases respectively, with 8 bases between them.

This clone was counted between two and nine times. The rearrangement uses TRBV19 and TRBJ2-1; the match to TRBD2 covers 10 bases. Germline lookup yields CDR1 LNHDA and CDR2 SQIVND (reference sequence). CDR3 size: 17 residues. V trimming: 5 bases; J trimming: 7 bases; junction bases outside the gene matches: 14. The CDR3 region has the DNA TGTGCCAGTAGTGCCCGGACTAGCGGTAAGGGGCGAAATGAGCAGTTCTTC. This codes for CASSARTSGKGRNEQFF.

The V call is TRBV7-3, the J call TRBJ1-1, with D perhaps matching TRBD1 (5 bases). The length of the CDR3 is 13 residues. Germline V gene sequence: CDR1 SGHTA, CDR2 FQGTGA. Trimming cost V 2 bases and J 8 bases, with 12 bases left between them. CDR3 in amino acids: CASSLYRDSEAFF. In DNA, the CDR3 is TGTGCCAGCAGCTTATATAGGGACTCAGAAGCTTTCTTT.

Comments on this clone: A junction boundary mismatches the germline segment, possibly from a read error. This chain joins TRBV30 and TRBJ1-2; D is ambiguous. Germline V CDR1 and CDR2: GTSNPN, SVGIG (reference sequence). CDR3 size: 14 residues. CDR3 nucleotide sequence: TGTGCCTGGGCTTTCGGGAGCTCCAACTCTGGCTACACCTTC. Translated, it gives CAWAFGSSNSGYTF.

V and J are TRBV18 and TRBJ1-2, with a tentative D call TRBD1 (5 bases). The CDR3 consists of 16 residues. Germline loops: CDR1 KGHSH, CDR2 LQKENI. V lost 1 base, J lost 4 bases, and 16 bases lay in between. The CDR3 DNA follows: TGTGCCAGCTCACCACGTCTGGAGGGGCAAGGCTATGGCTACACCTTC. It specifies CASSPRLEGQGYGYTF.

This sequence joins TRBV5-4 and TRBJ1-2, with TRBD1 as a possible D gene (6 bases). Trimming cost V 3 bases and J 9 bases, with 15 bases left between them. CDR1 is SGHNT, CDR2 YYREEE, per germline (reference sequence). This CDR3 has 13 amino acids. This chain's CDR3 is CASSSQIDRSYTF. CDR3 coding DNA: TGTGCCAGCAGCTCGCAAATAGACAGGAGCTACACCTTC.